This TCR beta chain was identified during a study of blood T cell repertoires in COVID-19. Study background: Acute and convalescent COVID-19 specimens originated in the United States, Italy and Spain. Nucleic acid was either cDNA or gDNA, and it came from T cells, B-cell-depleted T cells, or PBMCs.

Profiled with immunoSEQ multiplex PCR; TCRdb holds only in-frame clones, not every one. In the table there are about 50,000 clones, less than 85% of which are singletons. The CDR3 has 16 residues. The V end lost 1 base, the J end lost 2 bases, and 14 bases lay between the germline ends. Germline V gives CDR1 LNHDA, CDR2 SQIVND (reference sequence). The TCR sequence derives from a human donor in a cohort sampled during active COVID-19. The chain joins TRBV19 to TRBJ1-2; D gene ambiguous. Material for sequencing was peripheral blood. This CDR3 is CASSIAPTYTNYGYTF. As DNA, the CDR3 is TGTGCCAGTAGTATAGCCCCGACATATACCAACTATGGCTACACCTTC.